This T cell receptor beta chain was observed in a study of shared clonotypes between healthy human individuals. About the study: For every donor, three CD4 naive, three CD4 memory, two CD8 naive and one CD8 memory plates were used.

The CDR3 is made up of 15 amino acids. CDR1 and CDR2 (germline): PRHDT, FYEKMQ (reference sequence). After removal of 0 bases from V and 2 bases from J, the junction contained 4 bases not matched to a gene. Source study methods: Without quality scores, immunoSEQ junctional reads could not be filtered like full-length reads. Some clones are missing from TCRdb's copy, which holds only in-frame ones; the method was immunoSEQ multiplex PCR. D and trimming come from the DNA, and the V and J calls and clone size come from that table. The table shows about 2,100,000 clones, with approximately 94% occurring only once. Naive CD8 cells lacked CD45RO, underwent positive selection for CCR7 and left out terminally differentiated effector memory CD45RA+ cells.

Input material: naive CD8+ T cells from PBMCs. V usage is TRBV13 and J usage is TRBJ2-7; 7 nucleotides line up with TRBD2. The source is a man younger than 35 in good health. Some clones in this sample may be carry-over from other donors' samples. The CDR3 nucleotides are TGTGCCAGCAGCTTAGGAGGGCTAGCGGCCTACGAGCAGTACTTC. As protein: CASSLGGLAAYEQYF.